The 10 T cell receptor beta chains given below trace back to one sample, sequenced in a study of T-cell reconstitution after alpha-beta-depleted transplantation in children. A TCRbeta library incorporating unique molecular identifiers was prepared. TCRdb reprocessed the PCR reads via MiXCR and lists one record per CDR3 protein. The sample contains approximately 250,000 distinct CDR3 sequences, 9% to 10% of which appear only once. This specimen was PBMCs from the stem cell graft donor, taken from the stem cell graft. These receptors were taken from a human donor who donated a stem cell graft to a child with SCID.

Ten or more counts support this clonotype. The CDR3 region has the DNA TGTGCCAGCAGCTCGGGACAGTATTATCAGCCCCAGCATTTT. It yields the protein CASSSGQYYQPQHF. This chain links TRBV7-8 with TRBJ1-5; TRBD1 matches at 7 bases. CDR1 and CDR2 (germline): SGHVS, FQNEAQ. The ends lost 4 bases at V and 5 bases at J; junction bases unmatched: 5. The CDR3 contains 14 residues.

This clonotype was found many times. This chain uses TRBV15 with TRBJ1-3; no clear D. The germline V and J ends were trimmed by 0 bases and 4 bases, with 1 base remaining between them. The CDR3 spans 12 residues. The germline gives CDR1 LNHNV, CDR2 YYDKDF (reference sequence). The CDR3 DNA reads TGTGCCACCAGCAGAGACGGAAACACCATATATTTT. Its protein is CATSRDGNTIYF.

There are a few counts of this clonotype. V usage is TRBV4-1 and J usage is TRBJ1-4; possibly TRBD1 for D (6 bases). V was pared by 3 bases and J by 8 bases, with 19 bases between. Per the germline V gene, CDR1 is MGHRA and CDR2 is YSYEKL. There are 16 residues in the CDR3. The chain's CDR3 is CASSQGEGQWKEKLFF. CDR3 DNA: TGCGCCAGCAGCCAGGGAGAAGGACAGTGGAAAGAAAAACTGTTTTTT.

The chain carries TRBV4-3 and TRBJ2-7; maybe TRBD1 (6 bases). V was cut by 0 bases and J by 3 bases, with 21 bases left in between. Germline CDR1 is LGHNA and CDR2 is YSLEER. The CDR3 totals 18 residues. The CDR3 sequence: CASSQDFPLTGRIYEQYF. The CDR3 DNA follows: TGCGCCAGCAGCCAAGATTTCCCGCTGACAGGCCGGATCTACGAGCAGTACTTC.

This clonotype was found a few times. CDR3 nucleotides: TGTGCCAGCAGCTTAGCCGTAGGGGGCAGTTCCTATGGCTACACCTTC. Its translation: CASSLAVGGSSYGYTF. This rearrangement joins TRBV7-2 to TRBJ1-2, with 7 bases fitting TRBD1. The CDR3 loop spans 16 amino acids. Looked up from germline, CDR1 is SGHTA and CDR2 is FQGNSA. V gave up 0 bases and J gave up 4 bases; unmatched junction bases: 8.

This clonotype was seen repeatedly, ten times or more. The chain joins TRBV20-1 to TRBJ1-1; 7 positions match TRBD1. This CDR3 is built from 13 residues. The J segment lost 1 base and the V segment lost 6 bases, leaving 5 bases of the junction unmatched. Germline assignment: CDR1 DFQATT and CDR2 SNEGSKA (reference sequence). CDR3 in amino acids: CSAKTGRNTEAFF. The CDR3 DNA sequence: TGCAGTGCCAAGACAGGGAGGAACACTGAAGCTTTCTTT.

The chain recombines TRBV27 with TRBJ2-7, with D perhaps assigned TRBD1 or TRBD2 (5 bases each). The germline V and J ends were trimmed by 6 bases and 7 bases, with 16 bases remaining between them. Germline CDR1 MNHEY, CDR2 SMNVEV (reference sequence). The CDR3 is 13 residues long. CDR3 sequence: CASRRDLITEQYF. CDR3 nucleotides: TGTGCCAGCAGACGGGACCTTATTACGGAGCAGTACTTC.

The chain recombines TRBV7-6 with TRBJ2-7; D unresolved. Germline values: CDR1 SGHVS, CDR2 FNYEAQ. The CDR3 extends over 13 amino acids. Trimming removed 5 bases from V and 1 base from J, with 9 bases in between. The CDR3 sequence is CASSILRSYEQYF. The CDR3 DNA sequence: TGTGCCAGCAGCATCCTACGGTCCTACGAGCAGTACTTC.

This clonotype was counted many times. The V and J genes are TRBV21-1 and TRBJ1-4; the table's D call TRBD1 went unverified against the DNA. TRBV21-1 has pseudogene status. This CDR3 is built from 18 residues. The CDR3: CASSKTSPSGGTNEKLFF. The CDR3 DNA reads TGTGCCAGCAGCAAAACCTCACCATCAGGGGGCACTAATGAAAAACTGTTTTTT.

The table lists this clonotype with many counts. V gene TRBV5-1 combines with J gene TRBJ1-1; a weak D match, TRBD1 (6 bases). The germline CDR1 and CDR2 sequences are SGHRS and YFSETQ. The CDR3 runs 16 residues. Trimming stripped 0 bases from V and 7 bases from J, with 19 bases between. The CDR3 region is CASSLGDTGRVVEAFF. Here the CDR3 DNA reads TGCGCCAGCAGCTTGGGCGATACAGGGAGAGTCGTTGAAGCTTTCTTT.